This TCR beta chain was sequenced during a study of CD8+CD57+ T cells in acquired aplastic anemia. Study details: Isolated CD4+ and CD8+ cells, once sorted, yielded DNA averaging roughly 3.4 ug. Points from the study as a whole: Patients and controls were found to share approximately 31 CD8+ CDR3 sequences. A significant difference in CD8+ Simpson's diversity between patients and controls was not found.

With respect to this clonotype: Its antigen is still unknown. A single base separates this from a much larger clone, so it may be a read error.

Germline V lookup: CDR1 LGHNA, CDR2 YNFKEQ. The CDR3 has 16 amino acids. In patients chosen for sequencing, flow cytometry had shown CD8+CD57+ cell expansion. Prior therapy had not been administered to any patient at the time of blood sampling. TCR beta VDJ and CDR3 profiles were obtained from a genomic DNA template. TCRdb processed the reads anew with MiXCR; each CDR3 protein has one entry. Of 120,000 or so distinct CDR3 sequences detected, about 43% appear once; the ten largest clones hold 2.6%. Input material: sorted CD4+, CD8+, or CD8+CD57+ T cells (not recorded which) from PBMCs. This TCR was recovered from a human donor with aplastic anemia. V is TRBV4-2 and J is TRBJ2-1; D might be TRBD2 (7 bases). CDR3 bases: TGTGCCAGCAGCCAAGAAAGGGGGGGATCCTACAATGAGCGGTTCTTC. Amino acids: CASSQERGGSYNERFF.